The 14 T cell receptor beta chains below were found in one sample sequenced in a study of blood T cells in healthy people across ages. The authors ran a second PCR of 7 to 11 cycles using a sample-barcoded 5' primer and a J-beta primer mix. One entry per CDR3 protein results from TCRdb running MiXCR on the 5' RACE reads. Among over 1,300,000 distinct CDR3 sequences listed, 59% were seen once. Sequenced material: blood. The receptors stem from a man in his late teens or twenties in good health.

The rearrangement joins TRBV6-2 or TRBV6-3 to TRBJ2-7; D might be TRBD1 (5 bases). Germline V gene lookup returns CDR1 MNHEY and CDR2 SVGEGT. This CDR3 comprises 14 residues. V was cut by 1 base and J by 5 bases, with 12 bases left in between. Here the CDR3 reads CASSYWSGADEQYF. The CDR3 DNA reads TGTGCCAGCAGTTACTGGAGTGGGGCGGACGAGCAGTACTTC.

V and J are TRBV18 and TRBJ2-7, with D tentatively TRBD2 (5 bases). CDR1 is KGHSH, CDR2 LQKENI, per germline. V lost 3 bases, J lost 4 bases, and 10 bases lay in between. The CDR3 has 13 residues. CDR3 nucleotide sequence: TGTGCCAGCTCACCGGGAGAAGTTTACGAGCAGTACTTC. Residues: CASSPGEVYEQYF.

This chain connects TRBV20-1 to TRBJ2-5; 9 bases agree with TRBD2. The CDR3 extends over 15 amino acids. With V trimmed by 6 bases and J by 5 bases, 13 bases remained unmatched. The germline gives CDR1 DFQATT, CDR2 SNEGSKA (reference sequence). CDR3 sequence reads: CSASHTSGLTETQYF. The CDR3 nucleotides are TGCAGTGCCTCCCACACTAGCGGGCTTACGGAGACCCAGTACTTC.

The chain recombines TRBV3-1 with TRBJ2-4; D gene unclear. The DNA end is a closer match to TRBJ2-7, so the J assignment may be wrong. CDR1 and CDR2 from the germline V gene are LGHDT and YNNKEL (reference sequence). This CDR3 has 12 amino acids. CDR3 amino acids: CASSRNFYEQYF. The CDR3 coding sequence is TGTGCCAGCAGCCGCAACTTCTACGAGCAGTACTTC.

The chain carries TRBV27 and TRBJ2-7; tentative D call: TRBD2 (6 bases). This CDR3 comprises 14 residues. Trimming pared 9 bases from V and 4 bases from J, leaving 19 bases between. In germline, CDR1 is MNHEY, CDR2 SMNVEV (reference sequence). Here the CDR3 DNA reads TGTGCCAGTTCAGTCGGGACTGAGAAGTACGAGCAGTACTTC. This gives the protein CASSVGTEKYEQYF.

This clonotype showed up just a few times. The V and J genes are TRBV25-1 and TRBJ2-5; a weak D match, TRBD1 (7 bases). The ends were cut back, 2 bases at V and 2 bases at J, with 12 bases in the middle. This CDR3 has 15 residues. Germline CDR1 reads MGHDK; CDR2 reads SYGVNS. CDR3 in DNA: TGTGCCAGCAGTGAAGCAGGGGGGTCTCAAGAGACCCAGTACTTC. This codes for CASSEAGGSQETQYF.

This clonotype was counted only a few times. This chain joins TRBV2 and TRBJ2-7, with D possibly TRBD1 on 7 matching bases. Germline CDR1 and CDR2: SNHLY and FYNNEI. V was clipped by 2 bases and J by 1 base, with 9 bases between them. This CDR3 contains 14 residues. The CDR3 DNA reads TGTGCCAGCAGTGAACCAGGGGGGTCCTACGAGCAGTACTTC. It translates to CASSEPGGSYEQYF.

The chain couples TRBV20-1 to TRBJ1-4; D is ambiguous. This CDR3 has 10 amino acids. Per the germline V gene, CDR1 is DFQATT and CDR2 is SNEGSKA (reference sequence). Trimming cost V 7 bases and J 6 bases, with 6 bases left between them. CDR3 protein: CSVGDEKLFF. The CDR3 region has the DNA TGCAGTGTCGGGGATGAAAAACTGTTTTTT.

The J gene is TRBJ2-7, the V gene TRBV7-9; D may correspond to TRBD1 or TRBD2 (5 bases each). The CDR3 sequence is 16 residues long. V was cut by 6 bases and J by 0 bases, with 18 bases left in between. Looked up from germline, CDR1 is SEHNR and CDR2 is FQNEAQ (reference sequence). The CDR3 nucleotides are TGTGCCAGCAGAATGGGGGTGACGGGTAGCTCCTACGAGCAGTACTTC. Its translation is CASRMGVTGSSYEQYF.

V is TRBV4-1 and J is TRBJ1-2; D is unclear. Germline CDR1 reads MGHRA; CDR2 reads YSYEKL. V lost 3 bases to trimming and J lost 6 bases, with 17 bases between them. This CDR3 contains 15 residues. The CDR3 nucleotides are TGCGCCAGCAGCCATTTCGGCCCCACAATTCATGGCTACACCTTC. Its translation: CASSHFGPTIHGYTF.

The chain links TRBV7-9 to TRBJ1-2; 8 bases are shared with TRBD1. This CDR3 is built from 16 residues. Germline CDR1 is SEHNR and CDR2 is FQNEAQ (reference sequence). V lost 3 bases and J lost 4; bases outside the gene matches: 10. CDR3 sequence: CASSLDDRGSGYGYTF. The CDR3 nucleotides read TGTGCCAGCAGCTTGGACGACAGGGGATCTGGCTATGGCTACACCTTC.

V is TRBV29-1 and J is TRBJ2-1; D possibly corresponds to TRBD1 (5 bases). The CDR3 totals 14 residues. Germline assignment: CDR1 SQVTM and CDR2 ANQGSEA. Trimming removed 4 bases at V and 9 bases at J, with 19 bases between. In DNA form, the CDR3 reads TGCAGCGTTGGGACGGTAGGGGTGTCCGGTGAGCAGTTCTTC. Translated, it gives CSVGTVGVSGEQFF.

The chain couples TRBV12-3 or TRBV12-4 to TRBJ2-3; D unclear. This CDR3 is 12 amino acids long. V shed 6 bases and J shed 3 bases, with 7 bases lying between them. The CDR3 region is CASRHRTDTQYF. The CDR3 DNA follows: TGTGCCAGCAGGCACAGAACAGATACGCAGTATTTT.

The chain couples TRBV12-3 or TRBV12-4 to TRBJ2-5; D may be TRBD1 or TRBD2 (5 bases each). The DNA end is more similar to TRBJ2-7, so the J call may be wrong. CDR3 length: 15 residues. The chain's CDR3 is CASSSPGRDHYEQYF. Here the CDR3 DNA reads TGTGCCAGCAGCTCTCCGGGACGGGACCACTACGAGCAGTACTTC.